These T cell receptor beta chains were read from a single sample in a study of blood T cell repertoires in COVID-19. Repertoires were generated with immunoSEQ multiplex PCR, while TCRdb's copy carries only in-frame clones and drops some. The table records approximately 210,000 clones, approximately 80% of them present only once. Sequencing input: PBMCs or T cells enriched from blood (not recorded which). These receptors were taken from a man aged 25-45 years with acute COVID-19. Each CDR3 is given with its conserved first and last residue. The order of the fields is clone size, D gene, J gene, V gene, CDR3 DNA, CDR3 protein. A D gene is named only where the DNA matches it firmly. For some rows the clone size is stated as once, few or many, or as a class when expanded; others skip it.

clone size: .; D gene: .; J gene: TRBJ2-2; V gene: TRBV2; CDR3 DNA: TGTGCCAGCCTCCCAGGGGAAACCGGGGAGCTGTTTTTT; CDR3 protein: CASLPGETGELFF
clone size: once; D gene: TRBD1; J gene: TRBJ2-5; V gene: TRBV15; CDR3 DNA: TGTGCCACCAGCGGGGTGACAGGGGGCGGCGAGACCCAGTACTTC; CDR3 protein: CATSGVTGGGETQYF
clone size: .; D gene: .; J gene: TRBJ2-4; V gene: TRBV3-1/TRBV3-2; CDR3 DNA: TGTGCCAGCAGCCAAGGAGAACTACAGGTCAAAAACATTCAGTACTTC; CDR3 protein: CASSQGELQVKNIQYF
clone size: .; D gene: .; J gene: TRBJ2-2; V gene: TRBV5-1; CDR3 DNA: TGCGCCAGCAGCTTGGCCGGTGGGGGGTCAAACACCGGGGAGCTGTTTTTT; CDR3 protein: CASSLAGGGSNTGELFF
clone size: .; D gene: .; J gene: TRBJ1-2; V gene: TRBV19; CDR3 DNA: TGTGCCAGTCGGGATAACGGCGGCTATGGCTACACCTTC; CDR3 protein: CASRDNGGYGYTF
clone size: once; D gene: .; J gene: TRBJ2-7; V gene: TRBV21-1; CDR3 DNA: TGTGCCAGCAGGGCGGGGGGGCCCAATTACGAGCAGTACTTC; CDR3 protein: CASRAGGPNYEQYF
clone size: .; D gene: .; J gene: TRBJ2-5; V gene: TRBV7-2; CDR3 DNA: TGTGCCAGCAGCTTGAGGGGGCGGGGCCAAGAGACCCAGTACTTC; CDR3 protein: CASSLRGRGQETQYF
clone size: .; D gene: .; J gene: TRBJ2-7; V gene: TRBV7-9; CDR3 DNA: TGTGCCAGCAGTACTACTTACGAGCAGTACTTC; CDR3 protein: CASSTTYEQYF
clone size: few; D gene: TRBD1; J gene: TRBJ2-1; V gene: TRBV3-1/TRBV3-2; CDR3 DNA: TGTGCCAGCACCCTAGTGGGGGACAGGGGAGTGAATGAGCAGTTCTTC; CDR3 protein: CASTLVGDRGVNEQFF
clone size: .; D gene: .; J gene: TRBJ2-2; V gene: TRBV5-1; CDR3 DNA: TGCGCCAGCAGCCAGACCGGGACATCGAACACCGGGGAGCTGTTTTTT; CDR3 protein: CASSQTGTSNTGELFF
clone size: few; D gene: TRBD1; J gene: TRBJ1-2; V gene: TRBV19; CDR3 DNA: TGTGCCAGTAGGGCCGGGACAGGGATTTTCTTC; CDR3 protein: CASRAGTGIFF
clone size: .; D gene: .; J gene: TRBJ2-5; V gene: TRBV11-2; CDR3 DNA: TGTGCCAGCAGCTTGGGTGGGGGGGCCTCAGAGACCCAGTACTTC; CDR3 protein: CASSLGGGASETQYF
clone size: .; D gene: .; J gene: TRBJ2-1; V gene: TRBV6-1; CDR3 DNA: TGTGCCAGCAGTGAGTCCCCGGGACATATCAATGAGCAGTTCTTC; CDR3 protein: CASSESPGHINEQFF
clone size: .; D gene: .; J gene: TRBJ1-6; V gene: TRBV5-4; CDR3 DNA: TGTGCCAGCAGCCGGTGGAGTTCACCCCTCCACTTT; CDR3 protein: CASSRWSSPLHF
clone size: .; D gene: TRBD1; J gene: TRBJ2-2; V gene: TRBV3-1/TRBV3-2; CDR3 DNA: TGTGCCAGCAGAGGGCTGGACAGGGGGTTCTTAGGCCCCAACACCGGGGAGCTGTTTTTT; CDR3 protein: CASRGLDRGFLGPNTGELFF
clone size: .; D gene: .; J gene: TRBJ1-1; V gene: TRBV11-3; CDR3 DNA: TGTGCCAGCAGCCTGACACCGAACACTGAAGCTTTCTTT; CDR3 protein: CASSLTPNTEAFF
clone size: .; D gene: .; J gene: TRBJ1-2; V gene: TRBV23-1; CDR3 DNA: TGCGCCGGGGGGGGTGGAAGTAACTATGGCTACACCTTC; CDR3 protein: CAGGGGSNYGYTF
clone size: .; D gene: .; J gene: TRBJ1-1; V gene: TRBV2; CDR3 DNA: TGTGCCAGCAGGAGGGGGGGGAGTAACACTGAAGCTTTCTTT; CDR3 protein: CASRRGGSNTEAFF
clone size: .; D gene: .; J gene: TRBJ1-1; V gene: TRBV9; CDR3 DNA: TGTGCCAGCAGCGTCGGGTCAACAAACACTGAAGCTTTCTTT; CDR3 protein: CASSVGSTNTEAFF
clone size: .; D gene: TRBD2; J gene: TRBJ2-2; V gene: TRBV5-6; CDR3 DNA: TGTGCCAGCACGGACTTAGCGGGTGGCACCGGGGAGCTGTTTTTT; CDR3 protein: CASTDLAGGTGELFF
clone size: .; D gene: .; J gene: TRBJ1-3; V gene: TRBV2; CDR3 DNA: TGTGCCAGCAGACCGACAGTTTCTGGAAACACCATATATTTT; CDR3 protein: CASRPTVSGNTIYF
clone size: .; D gene: .; J gene: TRBJ1-4; V gene: TRBV9; CDR3 DNA: TGTGCCAGCAGCGTTGGGACTAACCAACTTAATGAAAAACTGTTTTTT; CDR3 protein: CASSVGTNQLNEKLFF